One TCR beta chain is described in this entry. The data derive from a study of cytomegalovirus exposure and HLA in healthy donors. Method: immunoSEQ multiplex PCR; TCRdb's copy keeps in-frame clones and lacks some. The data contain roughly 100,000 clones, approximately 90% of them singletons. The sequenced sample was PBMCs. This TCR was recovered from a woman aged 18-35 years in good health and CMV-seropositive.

CDR3 sequence reads: CASRAGLSPGNTIYF. CDR3 bases: TGTGCCAGCAGGGCAGGGTTATCTCCTGGAAACACCATATATTTT. The gene calls are TRBV2 and TRBJ1-3; TRBD1 might be the D (5 bases). The CDR3 contains 15 residues. The V gene lost 6 bases and the J gene lost 2 bases, with 14 bases spanning the gap. Germline loops: CDR1 SNHLY, CDR2 FYNNEI.